Included here is one T cell receptor beta chain sequence, with context. The antigen is undetermined. This specimen comes from a study of regulatory T cells in long-lasting Graves disease. Across the whole study: Over 5 years on antithyroid drugs plus positive TSH receptor antibodies marked Graves' disease as persistent.

TCR beta libraries were built with iRepertoire HTBI primers and Arm-PCR of CDR3 regions. TCRdb re-derived calls from the multiplex PCR reads in MiXCR, one entry per CDR3 protein. The data hold some 440,000 distinct CDR3 sequences, with less than 25% observed a single time. Regarding time point: persistent/refractory GD, antithyroid drugs over 5 years with positive TRAb. Scientists built the TCR library using RNA that was extracted from PBMCs. Into tubes containing EDTA, 8 to 9 milliliters of peripheral blood were drawn. Study conclusions and caveats: Clonotypes that were public and shared totalled around 2,700 in persistent patients versus roughly 1,000 in new patients.

The V end was cut by 1 base, the J end by 6 bases, with 13 bases between. The germline CDR1 and CDR2 sequences are MGHRA and YSYEKL. The CDR3 has 15 residues. This material consisted of peripheral blood mononuclear cells (PBMCs), taken when the disease was refractory, from a patient treated with antithyroid drugs. V usage is TRBV4-1 and J usage is TRBJ1-5, with D possibly matching TRBD1 (5 bases). The sequence was collected from a female donor with Graves disease. CDR3 DNA sequence: TGCGCCAGCAGCCAAGTGCAGGGTGCAAGTCAGCCCCAGCATTTT. Protein sequence: CASSQVQGASQPQHF.